This T cell receptor beta chain is drawn from a study of CD8+ T cells in alopecia areata. Study in general: Treatment of the treated patients consisted of oral tofacitinib, 5 to 10 mg twice daily. Severity of treated patients was scored by affected scalp percentage. Findings and caveats of the study: Expanded CD8+ clones among the top 100, and scalp clonality, were significantly decreased by tofacitinib.

Treatment noted: oral pan-JAK inhibitor, 5-10 mg twice daily. Investigators sorted PBMCs to obtain both CD4+ and CD8+ T cells. This clone was picked up a small number of times. Its target is not known. Germline V gene data show CDR1 as GTSNPN and CDR2 as SVGIG (reference sequence). The CDR3 is 16 residues long. Trimming took 5 bases from V and 4 from J; bases not matched to a gene: 10. cDNA reverse transcribed from extracted RNA served as the sequencing template. Some clones are missing from TCRdb's copy, which holds only in-frame ones; the method was immunoSEQ multiplex PCR. The sample contains about 76,000 clones, 66% of which appear only once.

The TCR comes from a human donor with alopecia areata. The chain links TRBV30 to TRBJ2-2, with TRBD1 matching 10 bases. This specimen consisted of CD8+ T cells sorted from blood, obtained at week 24, from a patient treated with tofacitinib. DNA for the CDR3: TGTGCCTGGTCGGATTCAGACAGGGGGCTCACCGGGGAGCTGTTTTTT. Its protein is CAWSDSDRGLTGELFF. The whole variable domain, filled in from reference TRBV30 and TRBJ2-2, reads SQTIHQWPATLVQPVGSPLSLECTVEGTSNPNLYWYRQAAGRGLQLLFYSVGIGQISSEVPQNLSASRPQDRQFILSSKKLLLSDSGFYLCAWSDSDRGLTGELFFGEGSRLTVL.